This T cell receptor beta chain originates from a study of blood T cell repertoires in COVID-19. Germline V gene sequence: CDR1 MNHNY, CDR2 SVGAGI (reference sequence). The CDR3 runs to 15 residues. The V gene lost 7 bases and the J gene lost 5 bases, with 17 bases spanning the gap. Sequencing was performed with immunoSEQ multiplex PCR; in TCRdb, only in-frame clones are kept and a portion is missing. This table has 150,000 to 200,000 clones, approximately 92% appearing once. This sequence originates from a man aged 45-60 years with acute or convalescent COVID-19. The rearrangement joins TRBV6-6 to TRBJ2-2; D may be TRBD2 (5 bases). Material: peripheral blood. CDR3 in amino acids: CASTHLGRETGELFF. The CDR3, as DNA: TGTGCCAGCACTCACCTAGGACGGGAAACCGGGGAGCTGTTTTTT.